The text below deals with one T cell receptor beta chain. The data were taken from a study of blood T cell repertoires in COVID-19. At the level of the study: Sites across the United States, Italy and Spain contributed samples from acute and convalescent COVID-19. In each case, the material was cDNA or gDNA derived from T cells, B-cell-depleted T cells, or PBMCs.

In the source study's methods: Using reference gene primer amplification, nucleated cell counts were estimated. TCRdb keeps only in-frame clones here, not all; method: immunoSEQ multiplex PCR. V, J and clone size derive from that table, while D and trimming were established from the DNA sequence. This sample has approximately 240,000 clones, with 84% found just once. The TCR sequence derives from a woman aged 55-69 years who had recovered from COVID-19. The source material was peripheral blood.

The CDR3, as DNA: TGCGCCAGCAGCCAGGGGAATGGAGGGAAAAGGAACTATGGCTACACCTTC. Amino acid sequence: CASSQGNGGKRNYGYTF. This chain uses TRBV4-1 with TRBJ1-2; D uncertain. CDR3 length: 17 amino acids. V was clipped by 3 bases and J by 2 bases, with 19 bases between them. Germline V CDR1 and CDR2: MGHRA, YSYEKL.